This T cell receptor (beta chain) comes out of a study of T cell repertoires in aging, cancer and after chemotherapy. Study-level findings and limits: Untreated cancer patients had significantly lower blood TCR diversity than age-matched healthy donors.

In the case of this clonotype: The antigen is not known.

TRB rearrangements spanning V, D and J were amplified using mixed TRB-A/B primers. MiXCR, run by TCRdb on the multiplex PCR reads, gives a single entry per CDR3 protein. The sample gives approximately 3,100 distinct CDR3 sequences, about 32% of which show up once; approximately 9.9% is in the top ten. Amplification of TCR beta used genomic DNA extracted from peripheral blood. After removal of 10 bases from V and 1 base from J, the junction contained 7 bases not matched to a gene. Germline V lookup: CDR1 SEHNR, CDR2 FQNEAQ (reference sequence). The CDR3 extends over 14 amino acids. Material for sequencing was blood. The J gene is TRBJ1-3, the V gene TRBV7-9; 7 bases agree with TRBD1. The TCR sequence derives from a human donor with a solid tumor. This CDR3 is CAISQGFSGNTIYF. The DNA for the CDR3 is TGTGCCATCTCACAGGGGTTTTCTGGAAACACCATATATTTT.